The 14 T cell receptor beta chains reported below all come from one sample, sequenced in a study of T cell responses to AZD1222 COVID-19 vaccine. TCRdb keeps only in-frame clones here, not all; method: immunoSEQ multiplex PCR. The table includes about 180,000 clones, 91% detected once. Sequencing used peripheral blood, obtained on day 0 of AZD1222 vaccination. These receptor sequences come from an adult in good health.

The chain carries TRBV20-1 and TRBJ2-5; D is possibly TRBD1 (6 bases). This CDR3 has 14 amino acids. CDR1 is DFQATT, CDR2 SNEGSKA, per germline (reference sequence). Between the trimmed V and J ends, which lost 3 bases and 5 bases, there was a span of 16 bases. The CDR3 loop is CSASRATGGETQYF. CDR3 sequence (DNA): TGCAGTGCTAGTAGGGCGACAGGAGGCGAGACCCAGTACTTC.

The CDR3 region is CASSYVGGHDQPQHF. DNA for the CDR3: TGTGCCAGCAGTTACGTCGGGGGGCACGATCAGCCCCAGCATTTT. The chain joins TRBV6-2 or TRBV6-3 to TRBJ1-5; D may be TRBD1 (6 bases). Germline loops: CDR1 MNHEY, CDR2 SVGEGT. V lost 2 bases and J 5 bases, leaving 13 bases between the germline ends. The length of the CDR3 is 15 residues.

This chain connects TRBV25-1 to TRBJ2-2; no firm D call. Trimming cost V 0 bases and J 2 bases, with 4 bases left between them. CDR1 and CDR2 from the germline V gene are MGHDK and SYGVNS. The CDR3 is made up of 14 amino acids. CDR3: CASSEYLNTGELFF. The CDR3 nucleotides read TGTGCCAGCAGTGAATATCTTAACACCGGGGAGCTGTTTTTT.

The CDR3 DNA follows: TGTGCCAGCAGCGTGGAGGGCCTGAACCAGCCCCAGCATTTT. It specifies CASSVEGLNQPQHF. This rearrangement joins TRBV27 to TRBJ1-5; D gene ambiguous. The germline CDR1 and CDR2 sequences are MNHEY and SMNVEV (reference sequence). The CDR3 has 14 amino acids. Trimming left V 6 bases short and J 7 bases short, with 16 bases between.

V usage is TRBV27 and J usage is TRBJ2-1; a weak D match, TRBD2 (6 bases). With 7 bases removed from V and 0 bases from J, the gap between germline ends came to 19 bases. CDR1 and CDR2 (germline): MNHEY, SMNVEV (reference sequence). This CDR3 has 17 amino acids. CDR3 sequence (DNA): TGTGCCAGCACTAAATCGGAGGGATCACCCTCCTACAATGAGCAGTTCTTC. Amino acids: CASTKSEGSPSYNEQFF.

This sequence joins TRBV5-1 and TRBJ1-2, with D possibly TRBD1 on 6 matching bases. There are 19 residues in the CDR3. V was trimmed by 3 bases and J by 4 bases, leaving 28 bases between them. Per germline, CDR1 SGHRS and CDR2 YFSETQ. The CDR3 DNA reads TGCGCCAGCAGCTCACCCTCCGGGCCCGGGGGGCCTCGGGTCTATGGCTACACCTTC. Residues: CASSSPSGPGGPRVYGYTF.

The rearrangement joins TRBV30 to TRBJ1-2; no firm D call. The germline gives CDR1 GTSNPN, CDR2 SVGIG (reference sequence). The CDR3 runs 11 residues. Trimming took off 4 bases at V and 2 bases at J, with 5 bases between the two ends. In DNA, the CDR3 is TGTGCCTGGAAGGAAAACTATGGCTACACCTTC. Its protein product is CAWKENYGYTF. The entire variable domain, with the rest obtained from reference TRBV30 and TRBJ1-2, is as follows: SQTIHQWPATLVQPVGSPLSLECTVEGTSNPNLYWYRQAAGRGLQLLFYSVGIGQISSEVPQNLSASRPQDRQFILSSKKLLLSDSGFYLCAWKENYGYTFGSGTRLTVV.

J is TRBJ1-6 and V is TRBV14; weak D call: TRBD1 (5 bases). This CDR3 is 16 amino acids long. CDR1 is SGHDN and CDR2 is FVKESK in the germline V gene. Trimming removed 0 bases from V and 3 bases from J, with 9 bases in between. CDR3 sequence: CASSQERGVYNSPLHF. In nucleotides, the CDR3 is TGTGCCAGCAGCCAAGAACGGGGGGTCTATAATTCACCCCTCCACTTT.

This chain connects TRBV5-1 to TRBJ1-4, with 7 bases aligning to TRBD1. Germline lookup yields CDR1 SGHRS and CDR2 YFSETQ. V dropped 0 bases and J dropped 7; count of bases not matched to a gene: 9. The CDR3 loop spans 16 amino acids. CDR3 nucleotide sequence: TGCGCCAGCAGCTTGGGGGGACAGACAGGTGGTGAAAAACTGTTTTTT. Its translation: CASSLGGQTGGEKLFF.

The chain recombines TRBV10-3 with TRBJ1-1; 8 positions match TRBD1. Germline lookup yields CDR1 ENHRY and CDR2 SYGVKD. V gave up 4 bases and J gave up 2 bases; unmatched junction bases: 6. The CDR3 sequence is 15 residues long. CDR3 nucleotides: TGTGCCATCAGTGGGGGGGACAGGTTAAACACTGAAGCTTTCTTT. Translation gives CAISGGDRLNTEAFF.

The V gene is TRBV6-5, the J gene TRBJ2-7, with D uncertain. The length of the CDR3 is 15 residues. CDR1 and CDR2 (germline): MNHEY, SVGAGI. Between the trimmed V and J ends, which lost 6 bases and 6 bases, there was a span of 21 bases. CDR3: CASSRLLQTSSEQYF. The DNA for the CDR3 is TGTGCCAGCAGCCGCCTCTTACAGACCTCTTCCGAGCAGTACTTC.

The V and J genes are TRBV19 and TRBJ2-7; D remains unclear. Trimming removed 5 bases at V and 0 bases at J, with 11 bases between. This CDR3 has 14 amino acids. Germline V gene data show CDR1 as LNHDA and CDR2 as SQIVND (reference sequence). The CDR3 nucleotides read TGTGCCAGTAGTCCAGATTCTCGCTCCTACGAGCAGTACTTC. Protein: CASSPDSRSYEQYF.

V gene TRBV20-1 combines with J gene TRBJ1-1; tentative D call: TRBD1 (5 bases). This CDR3 spans 13 amino acids. The germline gives CDR1 DFQATT, CDR2 SNEGSKA (reference sequence). Trimming shortened V by 4 bases and J by 10 bases, and 19 bases separated the two germline ends. CDR3 in DNA: TGCAGTGCTAATGATTCCCGGAGGACAAGAGCTTTCTTT. Protein product: CSANDSRRTRAFF.

This chain joins TRBV19 and TRBJ1-6; D gene unclear. Germline V gene lookup returns CDR1 LNHDA and CDR2 SQIVND (reference sequence). CDR3 length equals 15 residues. V lost 6 bases and J lost 0, with 9 bases in between. The CDR3 coding sequence is TGTGCCAGTAGGAGAGATAGCTCCTATAATTCACCCCTCCACTTT. It codes for CASRRDSSYNSPLHF.